This TCR beta chain was recorded in a study of blood T cells in healthy people across ages. Then a second PCR, running roughly 7 to 11 cycles, was carried out with a sample-barcoded 5' primer and a J-beta primer mix. One entry per CDR3 protein, called by TCRdb with MiXCR from the 5' RACE reads. The sample shows roughly 900,000 distinct CDR3 sequences, roughly 26% of them seen only once. This clonotype was seen ten or more times. The receptor comes from a woman aged 80 or over in good health. Sequencing input: blood.

The CDR3 loop is CSARVLDYNEQFF. The CDR3 DNA reads as TGCAGTGCTAGAGTATTGGATTACAATGAGCAGTTCTTC. This chain joins TRBV20-1 and TRBJ2-1; D is unclear. Trimming took off 1 base at V and 4 bases at J, with 8 bases between the two ends. This CDR3 contains 13 residues. In germline, CDR1 is DFQATT, CDR2 SNEGSKA (reference sequence).